This record covers a single TCR beta chain. The sample originates from a study of T cell repertoires in cytomegalovirus infection. On the study more broadly: Public TCR beta signature analysis indicated the presence of both CMV infection and matching HLA type.

MiXCR, applied by TCRdb to the reads, yields one record per CDR3 protein. The data contain hundreds of thousands of distinct CDR3 sequences, about 24% of them singletons. Germline lookup yields CDR1 SGHTA and CDR2 FQGNSA. V was cut by 2 bases and J by 2 bases, with 20 bases left in between. This CDR3 comprises 18 residues. This sequence joins TRBV7-2 and TRBJ2-3; TRBD2 is a possible D gene (7 bases). The sample taken for sequencing was CD8+ T cells from PBMCs. The TCR comes from a human donor in good health (CMV status not recorded). Some clones in this sample may be carry-over from other donors' samples. The CDR3 spells CASSLNYRGAANTDTQYF. In nucleotides, the CDR3 is TGTGCCAGCAGCTTAAATTACCGGGGGGCAGCTAACACAGATACGCAGTATTTT.